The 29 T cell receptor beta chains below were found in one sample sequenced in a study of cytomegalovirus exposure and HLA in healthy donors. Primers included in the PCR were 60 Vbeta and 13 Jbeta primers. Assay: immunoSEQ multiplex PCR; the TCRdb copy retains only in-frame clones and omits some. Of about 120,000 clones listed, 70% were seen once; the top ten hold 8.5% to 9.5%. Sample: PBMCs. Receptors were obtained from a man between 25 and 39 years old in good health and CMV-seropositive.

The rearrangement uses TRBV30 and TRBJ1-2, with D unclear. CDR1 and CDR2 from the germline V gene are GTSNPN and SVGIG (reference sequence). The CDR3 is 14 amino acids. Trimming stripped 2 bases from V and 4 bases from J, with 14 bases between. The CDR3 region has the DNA TGTGCCTGGAGTCCCTTCCGGGTACTCTATGGCTACACCTTC. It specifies CAWSPFRVLYGYTF.

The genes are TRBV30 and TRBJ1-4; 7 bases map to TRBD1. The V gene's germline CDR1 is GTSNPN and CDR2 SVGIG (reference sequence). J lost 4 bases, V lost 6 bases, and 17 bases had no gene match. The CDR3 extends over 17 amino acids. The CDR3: CACSKPRRGQYNEKLFF. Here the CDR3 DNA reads TGTGCCTGCTCAAAACCACGCCGGGGACAGTATAATGAAAAACTGTTTTTT.

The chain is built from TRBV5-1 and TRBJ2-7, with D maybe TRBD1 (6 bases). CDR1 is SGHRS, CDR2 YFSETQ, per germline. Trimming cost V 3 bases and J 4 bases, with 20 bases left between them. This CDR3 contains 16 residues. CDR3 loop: CASSSHRERSRYEQYF. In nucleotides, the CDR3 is TGCGCCAGCAGCTCCCACAGGGAGAGGAGCCGATACGAGCAGTACTTC.

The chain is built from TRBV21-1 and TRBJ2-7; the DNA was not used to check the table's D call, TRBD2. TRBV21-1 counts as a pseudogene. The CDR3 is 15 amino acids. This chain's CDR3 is CASSKDRASGYEQYV. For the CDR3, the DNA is TGTGCCAGCAGCAAAGATCGAGCTAGCGGCTACGAGCAGTACGTC.

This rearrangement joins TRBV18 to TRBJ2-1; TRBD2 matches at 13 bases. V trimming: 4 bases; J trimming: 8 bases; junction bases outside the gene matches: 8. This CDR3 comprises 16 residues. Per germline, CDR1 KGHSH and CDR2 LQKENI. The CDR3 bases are TGTGCCAGCTCACTCCGACTAGCGGGGGGCACGGATGAGCAGTTCTTC. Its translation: CASSLRLAGGTDEQFF. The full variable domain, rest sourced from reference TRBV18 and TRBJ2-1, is NAGVMQNPRHLVRRRGQEARLRCSPMKGHSHVYWYRQLPEEGLKFMVYLQKENIIDESGMPKERFSAEFPKEGPSILRIQQVVRGDSAAYFCASSLRLAGGTDEQFFGPGTRLTVL.

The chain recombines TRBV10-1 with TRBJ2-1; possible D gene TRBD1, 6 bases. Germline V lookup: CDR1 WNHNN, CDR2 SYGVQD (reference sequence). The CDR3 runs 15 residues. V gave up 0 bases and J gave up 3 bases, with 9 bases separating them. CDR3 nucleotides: TGCGCCAGCAGTGAGTCGACGGGACACTACAATGAGCAGTTCTTC. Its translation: CASSESTGHYNEQFF.

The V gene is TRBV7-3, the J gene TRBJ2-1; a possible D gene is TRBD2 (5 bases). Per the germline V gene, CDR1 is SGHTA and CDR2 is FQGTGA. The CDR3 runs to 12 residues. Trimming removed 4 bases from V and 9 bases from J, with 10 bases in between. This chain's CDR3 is CASSSDFGEQFF. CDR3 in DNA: TGTGCCAGCAGCTCGGACTTCGGTGAGCAGTTCTTC. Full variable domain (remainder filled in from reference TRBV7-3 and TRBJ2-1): GAGVSQTPSNKVTEKGKYVELRCDPISGHTALYWYRQSLGQGPEFLIYFQGTGAADDSGLPNDRFFAVRPEGSVSTLKIQRTERGDSAVYLCASSSDFGEQFFGPGTRLTVL.

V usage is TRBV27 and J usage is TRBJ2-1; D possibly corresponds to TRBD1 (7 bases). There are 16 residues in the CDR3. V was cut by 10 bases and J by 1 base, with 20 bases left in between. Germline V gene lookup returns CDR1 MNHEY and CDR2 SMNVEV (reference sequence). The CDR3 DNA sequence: TGTGCCATCAAGCCCACAGGGGACTCGTCCTACAATGAGCAGTTCTTC. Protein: CAIKPTGDSSYNEQFF.

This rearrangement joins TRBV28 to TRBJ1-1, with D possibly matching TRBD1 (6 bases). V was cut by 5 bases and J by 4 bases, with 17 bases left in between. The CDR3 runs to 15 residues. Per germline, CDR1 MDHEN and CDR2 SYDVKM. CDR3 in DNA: TGTGCCAGCAGTCCCCAGGGGTTGGGGCTCACTGAAGCTTTCTTT. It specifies CASSPQGLGLTEAFF. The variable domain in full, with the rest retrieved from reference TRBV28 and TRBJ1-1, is DVKVTQSSRYLVKRTGEKVFLECVQDMDHENMFWYRQDPGLGLRLIYFSYDVKMKEKGDIPEGYSVSREKKERFSLILESASTNQTSMYLCASSPQGLGLTEAFFGQGTRLTVV.

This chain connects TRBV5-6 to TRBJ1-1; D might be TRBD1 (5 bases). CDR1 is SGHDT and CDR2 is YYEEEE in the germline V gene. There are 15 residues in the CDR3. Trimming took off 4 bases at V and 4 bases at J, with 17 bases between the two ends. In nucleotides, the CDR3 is TGTGCCAGCAGCGGGGACTCAGGGATTGGCACTGAAGCTTTCTTT. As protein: CASSGDSGIGTEAFF.

This CDR3 reads CASSDSSGRDRDYEQYV. Here the CDR3 DNA reads TGTGCCAGCAGTGACTCGAGCGGCAGGGACAGGGACTACGAGCAGTACGTC. The chain joins TRBV6-4 to TRBJ2-7; TRBD1 aligns across 9 bases. The junction had 9 bases not matched to a gene; V was cut back by 0 bases and J by 3 bases. Germline V lookup: CDR1 MRHNA, CDR2 SNTAGT. CDR3 size: 17 residues.

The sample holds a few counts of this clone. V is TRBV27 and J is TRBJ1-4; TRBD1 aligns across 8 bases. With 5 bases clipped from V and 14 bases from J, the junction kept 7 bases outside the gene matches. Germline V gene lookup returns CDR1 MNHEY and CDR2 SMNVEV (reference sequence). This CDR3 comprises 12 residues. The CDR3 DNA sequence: TGTGCCAGCAGTAACCGACAGGGGTATCTGTTTTTT. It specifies CASSNRQGYLFF.

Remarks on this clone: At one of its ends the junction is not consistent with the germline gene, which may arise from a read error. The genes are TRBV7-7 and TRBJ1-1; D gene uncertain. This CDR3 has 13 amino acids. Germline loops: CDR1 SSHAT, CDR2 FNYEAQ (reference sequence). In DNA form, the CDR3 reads TGTGCTAGCAGCTTTTATGTAAACACTGAAGCTTTCTTT. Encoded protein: CASSFYVNTEAFF.

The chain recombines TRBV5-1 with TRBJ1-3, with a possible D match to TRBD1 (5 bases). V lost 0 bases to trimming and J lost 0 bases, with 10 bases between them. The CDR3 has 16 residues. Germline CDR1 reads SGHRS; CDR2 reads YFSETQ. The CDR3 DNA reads TGCGCCAGCAGCTTGGATAGGGGAACCTCTGGAAACACCATATATTTT. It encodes CASSLDRGTSGNTIYF.

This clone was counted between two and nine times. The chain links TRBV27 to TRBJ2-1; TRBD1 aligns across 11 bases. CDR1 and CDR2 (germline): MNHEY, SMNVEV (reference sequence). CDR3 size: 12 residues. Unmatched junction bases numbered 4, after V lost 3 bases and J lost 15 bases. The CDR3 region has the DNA TGTGCCAGCAGTTTCCAGGACAGGGGGCTGTTCTTC. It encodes CASSFQDRGLFF.

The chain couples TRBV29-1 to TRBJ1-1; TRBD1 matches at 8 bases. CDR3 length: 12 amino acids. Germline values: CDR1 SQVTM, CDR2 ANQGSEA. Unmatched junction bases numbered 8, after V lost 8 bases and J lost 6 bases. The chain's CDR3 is CSTSDRASEAFF. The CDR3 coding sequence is TGCAGCACCTCGGACAGGGCGTCTGAAGCTTTCTTT.

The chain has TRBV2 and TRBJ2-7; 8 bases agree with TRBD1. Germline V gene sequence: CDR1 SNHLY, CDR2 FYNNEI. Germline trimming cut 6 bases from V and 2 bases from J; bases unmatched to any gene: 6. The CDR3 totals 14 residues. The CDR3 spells CASSRRGQTYEQYV. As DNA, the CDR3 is TGTGCCAGCAGCCGCAGGGGGCAAACCTACGAGCAGTACGTC.

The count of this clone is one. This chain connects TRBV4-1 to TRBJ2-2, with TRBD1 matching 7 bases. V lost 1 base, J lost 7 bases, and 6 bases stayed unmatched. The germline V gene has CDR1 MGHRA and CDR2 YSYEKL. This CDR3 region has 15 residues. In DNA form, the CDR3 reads TGCGCCAGCAGCCAAGGGACAGGATTCGACGGGGAGCTGTTTTTT. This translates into CASSQGTGFDGELFF.

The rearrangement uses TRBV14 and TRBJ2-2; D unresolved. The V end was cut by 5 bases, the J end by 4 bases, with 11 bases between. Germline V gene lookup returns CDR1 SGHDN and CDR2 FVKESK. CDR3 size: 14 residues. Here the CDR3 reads CASSSHSGTGELFF. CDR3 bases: TGTGCCAGCAGCTCCCACTCTGGCACCGGGGAGCTGTTTTTT.

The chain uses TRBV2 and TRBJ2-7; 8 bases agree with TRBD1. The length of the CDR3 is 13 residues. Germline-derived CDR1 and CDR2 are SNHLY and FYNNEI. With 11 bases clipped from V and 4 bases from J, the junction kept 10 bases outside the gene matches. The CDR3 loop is CAGRQGTFYEQYF. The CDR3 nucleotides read TGTGCCGGACGACAGGGGACCTTTTACGAGCAGTACTTC.

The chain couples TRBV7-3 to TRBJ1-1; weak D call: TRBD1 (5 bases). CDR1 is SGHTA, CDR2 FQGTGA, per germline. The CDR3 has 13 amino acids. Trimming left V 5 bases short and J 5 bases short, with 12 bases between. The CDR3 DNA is TGTGCCAGCAGCCCCGGACGGGGGACTGAAGCTTTCTTT. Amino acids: CASSPGRGTEAFF.

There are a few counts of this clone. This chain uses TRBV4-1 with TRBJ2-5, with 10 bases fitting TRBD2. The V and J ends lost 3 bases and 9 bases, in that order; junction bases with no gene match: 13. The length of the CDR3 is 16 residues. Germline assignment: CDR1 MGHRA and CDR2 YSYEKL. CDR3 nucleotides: TGCGCCAGCAGCCAGCTAGCGGGGGACCCCCAGGGGTCCCAGTACTTC. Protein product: CASSQLAGDPQGSQYF.

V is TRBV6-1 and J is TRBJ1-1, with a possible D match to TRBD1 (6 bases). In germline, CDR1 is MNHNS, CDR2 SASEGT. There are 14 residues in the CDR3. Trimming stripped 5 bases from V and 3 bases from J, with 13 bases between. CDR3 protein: CASSLQGSDTEAFF. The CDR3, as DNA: TGTGCCAGCAGTCTACAGGGATCGGACACTGAAGCTTTCTTT.

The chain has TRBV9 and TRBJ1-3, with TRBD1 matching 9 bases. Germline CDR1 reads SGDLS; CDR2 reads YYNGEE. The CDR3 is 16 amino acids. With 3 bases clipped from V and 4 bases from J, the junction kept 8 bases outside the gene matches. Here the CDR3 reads CASSANQDRGGNTIYF. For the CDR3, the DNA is TGTGCCAGCAGCGCTAACCAGGACAGGGGAGGAAACACCATATATTTT.

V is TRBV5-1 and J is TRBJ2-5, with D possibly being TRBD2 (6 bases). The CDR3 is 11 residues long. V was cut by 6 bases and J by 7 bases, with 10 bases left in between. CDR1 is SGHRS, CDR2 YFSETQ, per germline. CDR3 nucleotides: TGCGCCAGCACCATGGGGGGGACCCAGTACTTC. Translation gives CASTMGGTQYF.

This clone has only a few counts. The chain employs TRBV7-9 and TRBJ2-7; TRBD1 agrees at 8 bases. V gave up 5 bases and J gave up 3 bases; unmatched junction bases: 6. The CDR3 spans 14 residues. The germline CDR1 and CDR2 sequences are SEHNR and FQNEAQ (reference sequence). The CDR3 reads CASSLRQGSYEQYF. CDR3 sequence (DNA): TGTGCCAGCAGCCTTAGACAGGGGAGCTACGAGCAGTACTTC.

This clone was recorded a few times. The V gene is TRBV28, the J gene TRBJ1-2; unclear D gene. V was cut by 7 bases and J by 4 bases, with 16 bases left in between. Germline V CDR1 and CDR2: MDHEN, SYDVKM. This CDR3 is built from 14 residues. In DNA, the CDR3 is TGTGCCAGCACGACGTCGGGAGCAACCTATGGCTACACCTTC. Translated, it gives CASTTSGATYGYTF.

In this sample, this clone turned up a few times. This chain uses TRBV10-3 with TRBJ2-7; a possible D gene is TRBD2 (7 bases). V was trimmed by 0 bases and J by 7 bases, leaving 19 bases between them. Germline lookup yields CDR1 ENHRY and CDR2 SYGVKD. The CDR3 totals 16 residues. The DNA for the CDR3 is TGTGCCATCAGTGAGTCGCTTCTGTTGGGGGGGCTTGAGCAGTACTTC. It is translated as CAISESLLLGGLEQYF.

CDR3 in DNA: TGCGCCAGCAGCCCCCTGGGGAGGGGAAGACATGGCTACACCTTC. Residues: CASSPLGRGRHGYTF. This chain joins TRBV4-1 and TRBJ1-2; possible D gene TRBD1, 5 bases. The ends were cut back, 4 bases at V and 6 bases at J, with 18 bases in the middle. The CDR3 length is 15 residues. From germline, CDR1 is MGHRA and CDR2 YSYEKL.